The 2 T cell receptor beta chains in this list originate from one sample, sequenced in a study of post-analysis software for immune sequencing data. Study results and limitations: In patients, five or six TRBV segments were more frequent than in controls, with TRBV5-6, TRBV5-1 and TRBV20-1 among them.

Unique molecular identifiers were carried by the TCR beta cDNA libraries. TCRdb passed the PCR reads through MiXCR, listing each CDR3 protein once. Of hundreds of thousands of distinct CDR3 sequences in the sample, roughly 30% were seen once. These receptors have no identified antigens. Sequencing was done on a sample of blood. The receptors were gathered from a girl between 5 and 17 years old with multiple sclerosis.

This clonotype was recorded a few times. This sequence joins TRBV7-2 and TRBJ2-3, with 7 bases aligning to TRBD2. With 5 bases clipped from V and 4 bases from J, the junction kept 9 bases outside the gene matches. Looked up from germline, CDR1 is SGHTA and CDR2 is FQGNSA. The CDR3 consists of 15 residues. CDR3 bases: TGTGCCAGCAGCAAAGAAGGACTAGTCCCAGATACGCAGTATTTT. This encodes CASSKEGLVPDTQYF.

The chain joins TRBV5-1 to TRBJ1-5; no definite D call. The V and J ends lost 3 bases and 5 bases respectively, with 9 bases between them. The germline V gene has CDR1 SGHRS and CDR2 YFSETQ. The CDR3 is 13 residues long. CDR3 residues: CASSSTVDQPQHF. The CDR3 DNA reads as TGCGCCAGCAGCTCGACGGTAGATCAGCCCCAGCATTTT.